This is a list of T cell receptor beta chains from one sample in a study of cytomegalovirus exposure and HLA in healthy donors. The table came from immunoSEQ multiplex PCR; TCRdb's copy has only in-frame clones and leaves some out. The profile shows 150,000 to 200,000 clones, roughly 80% of them singletons. Sequenced sample: PBMCs. The receptors originated from a boy aged 5-17 years in good health and CMV-seronegative. CDR3s leave out the opening cysteine and the closing phenylalanine or tryptophan. Expanded clones are given a class, and other clones once, few, many or no size at all.

.	TRBV28	ASSLGLLGETQY
.	TRBV4-1	ASSQIGPFVTDTQY
.	TRBV11-2	ASSLTSGQGRGSGYT
.	TRBV30	AFTPTGRYEQY
few	TRBV19	ASSPHREVGEAF
.	TRBV6-1	ASSERGTRSAHEQF
.	TRBV19	ASSTPKGADLYEQY
.	TRBV30	AWREQGAHKYGYT
.	TRBV4-1	ASSPRDRGTGELF
.	TRBV28	ASSWQAYQPYGYT